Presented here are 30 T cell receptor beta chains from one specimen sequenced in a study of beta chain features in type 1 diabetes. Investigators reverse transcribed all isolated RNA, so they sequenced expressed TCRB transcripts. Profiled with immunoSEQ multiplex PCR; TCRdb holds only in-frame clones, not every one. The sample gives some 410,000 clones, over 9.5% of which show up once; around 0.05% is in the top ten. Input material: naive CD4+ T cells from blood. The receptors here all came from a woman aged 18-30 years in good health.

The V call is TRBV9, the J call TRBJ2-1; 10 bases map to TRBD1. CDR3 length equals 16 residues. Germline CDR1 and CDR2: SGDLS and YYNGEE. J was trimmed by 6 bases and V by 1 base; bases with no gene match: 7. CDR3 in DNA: TGTGCCAGCAGCGTAACCGGGACAGGGGCGCGCAATGAGCAGTTCTTC. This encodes CASSVTGTGARNEQFF. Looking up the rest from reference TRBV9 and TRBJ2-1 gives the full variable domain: DSGVTQTPKHLITATGQRVTLRCSPRSGDLSVYWYQQSLDQGLQFLIQYYNGEERAKGNILERFSAQQFPDLHSELNLSSLELGDSALYFCASSVTGTGARNEQFFGPGTRLTVL.

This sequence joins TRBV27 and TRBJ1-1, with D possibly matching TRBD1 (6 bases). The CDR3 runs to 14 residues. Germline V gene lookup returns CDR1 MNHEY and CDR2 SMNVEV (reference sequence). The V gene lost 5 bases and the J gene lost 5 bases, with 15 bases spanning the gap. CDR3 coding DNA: TGTGCCAGCAGTATCGGACAGCGCGTAACTGAAGCTTTCTTT. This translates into CASSIGQRVTEAFF.

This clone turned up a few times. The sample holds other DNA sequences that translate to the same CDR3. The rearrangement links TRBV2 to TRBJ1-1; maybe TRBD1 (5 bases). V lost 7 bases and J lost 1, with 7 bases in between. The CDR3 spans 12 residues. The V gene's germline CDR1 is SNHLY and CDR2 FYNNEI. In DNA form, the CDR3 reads TGTGCCAGCACACAGGAGAACACTGAAGCTTTCTTT. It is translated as CASTQENTEAFF.

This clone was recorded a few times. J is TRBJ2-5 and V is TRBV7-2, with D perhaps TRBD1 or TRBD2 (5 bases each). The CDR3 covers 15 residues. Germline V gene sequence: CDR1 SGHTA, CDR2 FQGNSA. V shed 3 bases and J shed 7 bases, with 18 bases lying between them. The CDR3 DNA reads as TGTGCCAGCAGCTTTGGGGGAATCATTGATGCGACCCAGTACTTC. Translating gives CASSFGGIIDATQYF.

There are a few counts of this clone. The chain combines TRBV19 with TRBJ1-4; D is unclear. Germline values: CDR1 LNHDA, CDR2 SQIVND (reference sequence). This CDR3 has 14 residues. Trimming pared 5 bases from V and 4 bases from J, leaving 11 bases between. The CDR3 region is CASSPTVLNEKLFF. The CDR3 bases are TGTGCCAGTAGTCCCACGGTGCTTAATGAAAAACTGTTTTTT.

The CDR3 sequence: CASSPGTGLDTQYF. The CDR3 DNA sequence: TGTGCCAGCTCGCCGGGGACAGGGTTGGATACGCAGTATTTT. This chain links TRBV18 with TRBJ2-3; 9 nucleotides line up with TRBD1. From germline, CDR1 is KGHSH and CDR2 LQKENI. J gave up 6 bases and V 6 bases, and 7 bases lay outside the gene matches. The CDR3 runs to 14 residues.

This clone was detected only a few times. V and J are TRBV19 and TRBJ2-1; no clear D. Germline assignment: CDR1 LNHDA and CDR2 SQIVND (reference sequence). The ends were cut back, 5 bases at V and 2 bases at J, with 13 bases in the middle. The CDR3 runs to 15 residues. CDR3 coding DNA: TGTGCCAGTAGTTGGGCATTCAAACCCTACAATGAGCAGTTCTTC. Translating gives CASSWAFKPYNEQFF.

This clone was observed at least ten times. The CDR3 DNA reads as TGTGCCAGCAGCCGACAGGCGAATTCCTACGAGCAGTACTTC. Its protein product is CASSRQANSYEQYF. J is TRBJ2-7 and V is TRBV13; tentatively, D is TRBD1 (6 bases). The germline V gene encodes CDR1 PRHDT and CDR2 FYEKMQ (reference sequence). The germline V and J ends were trimmed by 5 bases and 1 base, with 12 bases remaining between them. CDR3 length equals 14 residues.

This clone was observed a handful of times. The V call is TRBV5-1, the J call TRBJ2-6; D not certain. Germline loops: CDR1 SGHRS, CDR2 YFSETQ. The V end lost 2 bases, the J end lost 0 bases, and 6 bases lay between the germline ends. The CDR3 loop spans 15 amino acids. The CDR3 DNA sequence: TGCGCCAGCAGCTTCGGAAACTCTGGGGCCAACGTCCTGACTTTC. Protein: CASSFGNSGANVLTF.

The CDR3 coding sequence is TGTGCCAGCAGCCTCGACAGTAACTATGGCTACACCTTC. Its translation: CASSLDSNYGYTF. The V gene is TRBV14, the J gene TRBJ1-2; D perhaps matches TRBD1 (5 bases). Trimming stripped 4 bases from V and 1 base from J, with 7 bases between. This CDR3 is 13 amino acids long. Germline CDR1 reads SGHDN; CDR2 reads FVKESK.

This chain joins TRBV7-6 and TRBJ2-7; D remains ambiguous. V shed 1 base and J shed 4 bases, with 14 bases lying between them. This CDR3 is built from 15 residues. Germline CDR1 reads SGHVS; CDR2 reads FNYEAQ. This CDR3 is CASSLGSRGSYEQYF. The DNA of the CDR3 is TGTGCCAGCAGCTTAGGATCCAGAGGCTCGTACGAGCAGTACTTC.

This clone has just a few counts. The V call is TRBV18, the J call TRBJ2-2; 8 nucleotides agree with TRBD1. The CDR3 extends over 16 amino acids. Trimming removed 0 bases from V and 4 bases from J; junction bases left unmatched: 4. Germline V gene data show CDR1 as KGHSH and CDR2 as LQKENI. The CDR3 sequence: CASSPPGTGLTGELFF. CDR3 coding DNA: TGTGCCAGCTCACCACCGGGGACAGGTCTCACCGGGGAGCTGTTTTTT.

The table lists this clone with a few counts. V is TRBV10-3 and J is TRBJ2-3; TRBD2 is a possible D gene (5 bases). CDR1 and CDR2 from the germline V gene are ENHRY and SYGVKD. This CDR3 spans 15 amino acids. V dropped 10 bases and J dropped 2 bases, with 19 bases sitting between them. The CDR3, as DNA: TGTGCCACCCGACCGGGATTAAGGGCCACAGATACGCAGTATTTT. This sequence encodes CATRPGLRATDTQYF.

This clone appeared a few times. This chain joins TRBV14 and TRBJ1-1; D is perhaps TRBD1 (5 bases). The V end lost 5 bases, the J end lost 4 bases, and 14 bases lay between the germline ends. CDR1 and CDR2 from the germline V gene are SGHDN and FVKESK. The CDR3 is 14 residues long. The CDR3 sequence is CASSFTRGSTEAFF. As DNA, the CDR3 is TGTGCCAGCAGCTTCACGAGGGGCTCCACTGAAGCTTTCTTT.

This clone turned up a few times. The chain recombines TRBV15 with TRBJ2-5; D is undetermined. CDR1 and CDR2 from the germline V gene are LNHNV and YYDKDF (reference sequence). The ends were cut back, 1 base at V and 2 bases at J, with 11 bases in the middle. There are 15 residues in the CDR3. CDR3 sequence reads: CATSRVLAVQETQYF. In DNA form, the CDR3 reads TGTGCCACCAGCAGAGTTCTGGCGGTACAAGAGACCCAGTACTTC.

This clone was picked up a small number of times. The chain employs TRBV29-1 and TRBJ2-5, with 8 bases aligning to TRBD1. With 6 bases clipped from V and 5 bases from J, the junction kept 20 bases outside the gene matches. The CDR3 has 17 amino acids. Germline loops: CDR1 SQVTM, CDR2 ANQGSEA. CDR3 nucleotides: TGCAGCGTCCCCAGGGCTAGAGGACAGGGATTTAAGGAGACCCAGTACTTC. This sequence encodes CSVPRARGQGFKETQYF.

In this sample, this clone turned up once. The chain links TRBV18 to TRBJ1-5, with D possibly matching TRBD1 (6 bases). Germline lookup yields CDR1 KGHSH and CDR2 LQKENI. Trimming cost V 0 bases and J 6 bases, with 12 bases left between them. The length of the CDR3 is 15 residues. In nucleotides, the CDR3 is TGTGCCAGCTCACCACCGTCGGGGGCCGGTCAGCCCCAGCATTTT. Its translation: CASSPPSGAGQPQHF.

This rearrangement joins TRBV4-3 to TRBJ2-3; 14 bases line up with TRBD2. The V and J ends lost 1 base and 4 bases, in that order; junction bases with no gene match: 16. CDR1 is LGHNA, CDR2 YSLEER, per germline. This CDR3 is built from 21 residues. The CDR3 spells CASSQGPTGPGLAGGSDTQYF. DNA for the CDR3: TGCGCCAGCAGCCAAGGCCCGACAGGGCCAGGACTAGCGGGAGGCTCAGATACGCAGTATTTT.

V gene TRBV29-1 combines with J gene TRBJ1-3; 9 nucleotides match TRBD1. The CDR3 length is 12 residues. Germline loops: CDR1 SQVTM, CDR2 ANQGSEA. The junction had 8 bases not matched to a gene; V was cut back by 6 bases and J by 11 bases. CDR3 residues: CSVPGQGAAIYF. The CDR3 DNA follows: TGCAGCGTGCCGGGACAGGGTGCCGCCATATATTTT.

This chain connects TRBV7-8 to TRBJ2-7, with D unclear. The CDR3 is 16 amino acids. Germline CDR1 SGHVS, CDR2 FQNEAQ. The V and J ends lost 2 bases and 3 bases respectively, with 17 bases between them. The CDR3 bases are TGTGCCAGCAGCTTAATGTCGCAGGTTTCGGGCTACGAGCAGTACTTC. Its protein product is CASSLMSQVSGYEQYF.

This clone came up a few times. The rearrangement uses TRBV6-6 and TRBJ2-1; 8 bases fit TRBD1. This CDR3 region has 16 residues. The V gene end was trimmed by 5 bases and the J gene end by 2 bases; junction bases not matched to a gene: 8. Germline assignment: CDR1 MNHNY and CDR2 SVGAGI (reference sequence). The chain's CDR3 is CASSPTGTGPYNEQFF. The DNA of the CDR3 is TGTGCCAGCAGTCCCACCGGGACAGGCCCCTACAATGAGCAGTTCTTC.

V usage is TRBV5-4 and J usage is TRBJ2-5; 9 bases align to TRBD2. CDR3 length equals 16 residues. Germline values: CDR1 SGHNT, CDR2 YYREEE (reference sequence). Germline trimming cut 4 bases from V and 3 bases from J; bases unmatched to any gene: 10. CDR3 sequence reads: CASSPAIRLAEETQYF. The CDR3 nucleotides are TGTGCCAGCAGCCCGGCCATCCGACTAGCGGAAGAGACCCAGTACTTC.

This chain's CDR3 is CASSESSGDYKELFF. The CDR3 DNA reads as TGTGCCAGCAGTGAGTCTTCCGGGGACTATAAGGAGCTGTTTTTT. V usage is TRBV25-1 and J usage is TRBJ2-2; 7 bases line up with TRBD2. The CDR3 length is 15 residues. V trimming: 3 bases; J trimming: 10 bases; junction bases outside the gene matches: 11. The germline CDR1 and CDR2 sequences are MGHDK and SYGVNS.

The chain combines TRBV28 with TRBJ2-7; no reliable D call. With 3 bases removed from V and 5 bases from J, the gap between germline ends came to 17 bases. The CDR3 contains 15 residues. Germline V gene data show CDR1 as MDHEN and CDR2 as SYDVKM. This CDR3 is CASSLLVASPDEQYF. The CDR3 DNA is TGTGCCAGCAGTTTGCTGGTGGCCTCACCAGACGAGCAGTACTTC.

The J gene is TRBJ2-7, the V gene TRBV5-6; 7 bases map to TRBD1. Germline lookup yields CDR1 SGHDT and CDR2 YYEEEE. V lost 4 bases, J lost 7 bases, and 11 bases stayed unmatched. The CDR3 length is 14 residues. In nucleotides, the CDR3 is TGTGCCAGCAGCCCCGTCCGACAGGGTAAGGAGCAGTACGTC. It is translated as CASSPVRQGKEQYV.

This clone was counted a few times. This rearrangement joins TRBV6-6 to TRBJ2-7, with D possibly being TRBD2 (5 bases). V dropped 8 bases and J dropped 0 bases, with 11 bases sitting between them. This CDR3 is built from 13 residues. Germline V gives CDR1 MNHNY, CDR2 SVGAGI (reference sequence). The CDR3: CASSEGNSYEQYF. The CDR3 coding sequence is TGTGCCAGCTCCGAGGGTAACTCCTACGAGCAGTACTTC.

The CDR3 spells CASSLGARGEHEQFF. CDR3 sequence (DNA): TGCGCCAGCAGCCTGGGAGCCAGGGGGGAGCATGAGCAGTTCTTC. The V gene is TRBV4-1, the J gene TRBJ2-1, with D tentatively TRBD1 (7 bases). CDR1 and CDR2 (germline): MGHRA, YSYEKL. The CDR3 spans 15 residues. V was shortened by 4 bases and J by 8 bases, with 18 bases between the two germline ends.

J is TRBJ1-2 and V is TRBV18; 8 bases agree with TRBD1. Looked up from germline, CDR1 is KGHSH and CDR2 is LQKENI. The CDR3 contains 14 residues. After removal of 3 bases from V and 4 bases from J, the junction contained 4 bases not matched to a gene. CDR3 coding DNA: TGTGCCAGCTCACCGGGAGACAGGGGCTATGGCTACACCTTC. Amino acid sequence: CASSPGDRGYGYTF.

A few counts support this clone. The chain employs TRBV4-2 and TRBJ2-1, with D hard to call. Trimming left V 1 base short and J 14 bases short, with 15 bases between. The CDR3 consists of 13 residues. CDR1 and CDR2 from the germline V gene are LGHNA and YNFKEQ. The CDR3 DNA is TGTGCCAGCAGCCAAGCCCCCGTTCAGACCGAGTTCTTC. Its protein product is CASSQAPVQTEFF.

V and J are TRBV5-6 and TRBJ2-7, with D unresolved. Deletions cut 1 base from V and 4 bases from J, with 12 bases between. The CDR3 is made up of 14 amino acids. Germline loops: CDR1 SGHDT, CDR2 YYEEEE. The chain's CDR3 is CASSLHGSYYEQYF. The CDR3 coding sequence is TGTGCCAGCAGCTTGCACGGCAGTTATTACGAGCAGTACTTC.